This T cell receptor beta chain was identified during a study of cytomegalovirus exposure and HLA in healthy donors. On the study more broadly: In terms of ancestry, the Caucasian-associated cluster contained roughly four fifths of the approximately 400 genotyped donors.

Study-wide findings and caveats: The study assumed roughly uniform donor sequencing depth for presence/absence analyses. TCR beta sequences reportedly predicted most subjects' HLA-A and HLA-B alleles accurately.

Primers: 60 Vbeta forward and 13 Jbeta reverse. Clones were read by immunoSEQ multiplex PCR, and TCRdb kept only the in-frame ones, dropping some. Its table records around 140,000 clones. As for this clone: Its antigen remains unknown.

Nominally healthy donors were sampled, though unrecorded immune exposures were likely. The clonotype originates from a man aged 18 to 29 in good health and CMV-seronegative. Sequencing was done on a sample of PBMCs.

As DNA, the CDR3 is TGCGCCAGCAGCCAAGATTTCGGGTTTCTGCAAGAGACCCAGTACTTC. It translates to CASSQDFGFLQETQYF. The chain carries TRBV4-3 and TRBJ2-5; D unclear. The V end was cut by 0 bases, the J end by 2 bases, with 13 bases between. Germline V CDR1 and CDR2: LGHNA, YSLEER. The CDR3 extends over 16 amino acids.